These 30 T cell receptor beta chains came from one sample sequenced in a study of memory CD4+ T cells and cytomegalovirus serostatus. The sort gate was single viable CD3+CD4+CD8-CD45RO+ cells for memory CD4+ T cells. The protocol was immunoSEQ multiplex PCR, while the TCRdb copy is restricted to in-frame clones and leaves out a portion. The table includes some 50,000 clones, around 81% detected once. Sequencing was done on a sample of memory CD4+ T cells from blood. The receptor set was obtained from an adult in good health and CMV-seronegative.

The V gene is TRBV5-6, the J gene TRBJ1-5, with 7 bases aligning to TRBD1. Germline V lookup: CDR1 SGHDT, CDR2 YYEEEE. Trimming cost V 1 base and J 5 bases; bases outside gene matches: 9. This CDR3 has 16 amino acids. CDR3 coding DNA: TGTGCCAGCAGCTTGTCGGGAACAGGGGTCCATCAGCCCCAGCATTTT. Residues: CASSLSGTGVHQPQHF.

CDR3 in amino acids: CASSLPADTQYF. Written as DNA, the CDR3 is TGCGCCAGCAGCTTACCGGCAGATACGCAGTATTTT. The rearrangement joins TRBV5-1 to TRBJ2-3, with D unclear. Germline V gene data show CDR1 as SGHRS and CDR2 as YFSETQ. V gave up 2 bases and J gave up 4 bases, with 5 bases separating them. This CDR3 contains 12 residues.

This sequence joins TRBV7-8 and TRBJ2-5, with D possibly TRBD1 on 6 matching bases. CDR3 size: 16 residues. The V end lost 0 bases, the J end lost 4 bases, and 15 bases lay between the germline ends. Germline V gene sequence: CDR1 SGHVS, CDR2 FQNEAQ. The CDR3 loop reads CASSLAAGQTGETQYF. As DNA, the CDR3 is TGTGCCAGCAGCTTAGCGGCAGGACAGACCGGAGAGACCCAGTACTTC.

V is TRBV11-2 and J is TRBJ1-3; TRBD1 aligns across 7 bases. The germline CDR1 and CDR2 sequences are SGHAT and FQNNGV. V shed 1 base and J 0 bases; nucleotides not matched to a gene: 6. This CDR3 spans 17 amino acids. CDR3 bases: TGTGCCAGCAGCTTAGGGGACAGTCTATTCTCTGGAAACACCATATATTTT. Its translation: CASSLGDSLFSGNTIYF. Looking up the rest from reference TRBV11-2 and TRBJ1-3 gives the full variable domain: EAGVAQSPRYKIIEKRQSVAFWCNPISGHATLYWYQQILGQGPKLLIQFQNNGVVDDSQLPKDRFSAERLKGVDSTLKIQPAKLEDSAVYLCASSLGDSLFSGNTIYFGEGSWLTVV.

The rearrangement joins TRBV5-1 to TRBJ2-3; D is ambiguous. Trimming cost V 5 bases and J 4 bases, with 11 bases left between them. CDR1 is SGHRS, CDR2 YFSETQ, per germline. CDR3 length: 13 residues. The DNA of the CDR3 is TGCGCCAGCAGGGGTTTCGGCGCAGATACGCAGTATTTT. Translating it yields CASRGFGADTQYF. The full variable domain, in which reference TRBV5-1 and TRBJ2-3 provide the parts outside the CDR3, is KAGVTQTPRYLIKTRGQQVTLSCSPISGHRSVSWYQQTPGQGLQFLFEYFSETQRNKGNFPGRFSGRQFSNSRSEMNVSTLELGDSALYLCASRGFGADTQYFGPGTRLTVL.

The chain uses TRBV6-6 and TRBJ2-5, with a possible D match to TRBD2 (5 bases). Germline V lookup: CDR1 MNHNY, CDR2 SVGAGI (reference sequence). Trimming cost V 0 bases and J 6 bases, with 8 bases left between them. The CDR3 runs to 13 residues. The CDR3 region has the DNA TGTGCCAGCAGTTACTCCCCGGGGAAGACCCAGTACTTC. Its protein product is CASSYSPGKTQYF.

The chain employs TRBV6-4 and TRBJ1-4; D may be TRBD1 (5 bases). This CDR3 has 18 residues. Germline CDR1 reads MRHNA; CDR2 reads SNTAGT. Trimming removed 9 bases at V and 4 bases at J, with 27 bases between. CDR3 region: CARYPQRRGTCINEKLFF. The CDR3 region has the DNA TGTGCCAGGTACCCCCAGAGACGAGGGACTTGCATTAATGAAAAACTGTTTTTT.

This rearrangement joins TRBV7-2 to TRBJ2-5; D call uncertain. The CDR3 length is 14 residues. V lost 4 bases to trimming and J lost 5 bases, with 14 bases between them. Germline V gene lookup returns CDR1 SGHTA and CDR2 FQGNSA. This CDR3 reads CASSSTGPRETQYF. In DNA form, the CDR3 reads TGTGCCAGCAGCTCTACGGGCCCTCGGGAGACCCAGTACTTC.

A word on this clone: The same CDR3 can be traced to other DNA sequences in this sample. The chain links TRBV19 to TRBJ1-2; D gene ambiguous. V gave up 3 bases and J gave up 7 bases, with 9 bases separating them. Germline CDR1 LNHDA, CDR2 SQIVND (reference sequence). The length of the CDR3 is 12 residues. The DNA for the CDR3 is TGTGCCAGTAGTATCGGAGTCGGTGGCTACACCTTC. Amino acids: CASSIGVGGYTF. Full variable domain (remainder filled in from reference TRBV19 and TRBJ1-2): DGGITQSPKYLFRKEGQNVTLSCEQNLNHDAMYWYRQDPGQGLRLIYYSQIVNDFQKGDIAEGYSVSREKKESFPLTVTSAQKNPTAFYLCASSIGVGGYTFGSGTRLTVV.

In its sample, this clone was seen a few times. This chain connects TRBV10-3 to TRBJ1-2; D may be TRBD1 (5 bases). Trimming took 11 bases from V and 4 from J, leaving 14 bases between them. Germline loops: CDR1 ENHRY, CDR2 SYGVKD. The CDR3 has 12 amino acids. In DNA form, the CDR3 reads TGTGCCTCGAGGGGTACAGTCTATGGCTACACCTTC. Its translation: CASRGTVYGYTF.

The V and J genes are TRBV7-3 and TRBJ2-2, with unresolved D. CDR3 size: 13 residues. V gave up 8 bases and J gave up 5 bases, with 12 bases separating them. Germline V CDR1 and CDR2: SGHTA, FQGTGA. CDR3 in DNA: TGTGCCAGCCGGATGAGCTCTACCGGGGAGCTGTTTTTT. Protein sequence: CASRMSSTGELFF.

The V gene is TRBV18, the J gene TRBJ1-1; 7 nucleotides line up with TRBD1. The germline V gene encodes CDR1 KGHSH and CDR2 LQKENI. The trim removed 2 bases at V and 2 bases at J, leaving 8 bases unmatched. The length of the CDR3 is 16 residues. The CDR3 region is CASSPVQGGKNTEAFF. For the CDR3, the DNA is TGTGCCAGCTCACCAGTGCAGGGGGGCAAAAACACTGAAGCTTTCTTT.

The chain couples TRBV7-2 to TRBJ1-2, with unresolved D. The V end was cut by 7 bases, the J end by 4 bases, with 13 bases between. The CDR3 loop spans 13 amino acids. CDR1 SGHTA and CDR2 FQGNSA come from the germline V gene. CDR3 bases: TGTGCCAGCACCCAGGATTATCGCTATGGCTACACCTTC. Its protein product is CASTQDYRYGYTF.

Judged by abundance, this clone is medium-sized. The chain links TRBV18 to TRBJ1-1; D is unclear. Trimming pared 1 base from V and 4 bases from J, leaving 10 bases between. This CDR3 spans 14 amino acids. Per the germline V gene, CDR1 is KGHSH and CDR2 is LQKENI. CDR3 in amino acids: CASSPLLNPTEAFF. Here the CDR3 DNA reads TGTGCCAGCTCACCACTCCTTAATCCCACTGAAGCTTTCTTT.

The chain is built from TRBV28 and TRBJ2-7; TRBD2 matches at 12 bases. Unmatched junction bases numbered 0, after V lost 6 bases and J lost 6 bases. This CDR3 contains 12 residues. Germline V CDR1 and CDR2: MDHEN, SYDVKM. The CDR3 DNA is TGTGCCAGCAGGGGACTAGCGGGCGAGCAGTACTTC. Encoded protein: CASRGLAGEQYF.

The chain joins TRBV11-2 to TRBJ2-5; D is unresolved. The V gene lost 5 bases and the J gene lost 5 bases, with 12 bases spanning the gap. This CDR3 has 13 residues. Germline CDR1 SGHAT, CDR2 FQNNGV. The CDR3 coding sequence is TGTGCCAGCAGCGTGGGTATTACGGAGACCCAGTACTTC. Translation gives CASSVGITETQYF.

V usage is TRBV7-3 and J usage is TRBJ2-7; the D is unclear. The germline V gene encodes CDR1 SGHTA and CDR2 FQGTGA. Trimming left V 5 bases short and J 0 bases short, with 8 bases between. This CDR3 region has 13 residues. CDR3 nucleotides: TGTGCCAGCAGCGTCTCAAGCTCCTACGAGCAGTACTTC. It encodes CASSVSSSYEQYF. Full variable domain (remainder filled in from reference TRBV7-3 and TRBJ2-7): GAGVSQTPSNKVTEKGKYVELRCDPISGHTALYWYRQSLGQGPEFLIYFQGTGAADDSGLPNDRFFAVRPEGSVSTLKIQRTERGDSAVYLCASSVSSSYEQYFGPGTRLTVT.

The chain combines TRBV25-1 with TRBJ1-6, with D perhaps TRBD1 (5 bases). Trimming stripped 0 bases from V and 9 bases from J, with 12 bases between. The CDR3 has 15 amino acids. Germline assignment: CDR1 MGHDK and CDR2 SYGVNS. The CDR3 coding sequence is TGTGCCAGCAGTGAATATACAGGTGAGGGTTCACCCCTCCACTTT. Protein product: CASSEYTGEGSPLHF. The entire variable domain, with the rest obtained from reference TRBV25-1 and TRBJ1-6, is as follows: EADIYQTPRYLVIGTGKKITLECSQTMGHDKMYWYQQDPGMELHLIHYSYGVNSTEKGDLSSESTVSRIRTEHFPLTLESARPSHTSQYLCASSEYTGEGSPLHFGNGTRLTVT.

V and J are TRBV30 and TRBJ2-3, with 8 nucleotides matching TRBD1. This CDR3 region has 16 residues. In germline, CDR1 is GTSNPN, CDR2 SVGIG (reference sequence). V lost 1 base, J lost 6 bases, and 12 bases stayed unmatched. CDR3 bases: TGTGCCTGGAGTGGACAGGGGTTGAGAGGTGCCGATACGCAGTATTTT. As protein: CAWSGQGLRGADTQYF.

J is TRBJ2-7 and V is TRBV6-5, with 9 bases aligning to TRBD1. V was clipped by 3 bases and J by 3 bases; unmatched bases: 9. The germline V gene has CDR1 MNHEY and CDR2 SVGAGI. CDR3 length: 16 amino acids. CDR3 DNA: TGTGCCAGCAGTTATCCCCTAGGACAGGGGAGCTACGAGCAGTACTTC. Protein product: CASSYPLGQGSYEQYF.

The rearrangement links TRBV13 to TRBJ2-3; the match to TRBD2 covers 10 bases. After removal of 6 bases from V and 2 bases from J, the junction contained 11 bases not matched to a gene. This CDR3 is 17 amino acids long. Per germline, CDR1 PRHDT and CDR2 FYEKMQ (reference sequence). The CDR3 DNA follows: TGTGCCAGCAGAAAGGTCTTAGCGGGAGGCCTCACAGATACGCAGTATTTT. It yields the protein CASRKVLAGGLTDTQYF.

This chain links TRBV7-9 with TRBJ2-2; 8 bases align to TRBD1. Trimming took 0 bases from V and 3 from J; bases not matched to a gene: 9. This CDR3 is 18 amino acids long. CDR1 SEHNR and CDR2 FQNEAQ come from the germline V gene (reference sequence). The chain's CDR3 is CASSLAHRGKGYTGELFF. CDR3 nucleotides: TGTGCCAGCAGCTTAGCCCACAGGGGGAAAGGGTACACCGGGGAGCTGTTTTTT.

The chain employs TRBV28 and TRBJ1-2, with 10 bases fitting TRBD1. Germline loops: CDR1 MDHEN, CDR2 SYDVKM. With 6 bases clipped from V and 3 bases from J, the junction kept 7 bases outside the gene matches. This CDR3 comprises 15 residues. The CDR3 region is CASSELGTGDYGYTF. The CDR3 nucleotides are TGTGCCAGCAGCGAGCTCGGGACAGGGGACTATGGCTACACCTTC.

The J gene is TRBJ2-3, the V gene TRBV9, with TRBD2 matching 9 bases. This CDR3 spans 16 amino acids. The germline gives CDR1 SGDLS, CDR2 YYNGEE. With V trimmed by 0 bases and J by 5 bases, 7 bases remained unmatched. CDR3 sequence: CASSVEAGGQRDTQYF. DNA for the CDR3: TGTGCCAGCAGCGTAGAGGCGGGGGGGCAAAGAGATACGCAGTATTTT.

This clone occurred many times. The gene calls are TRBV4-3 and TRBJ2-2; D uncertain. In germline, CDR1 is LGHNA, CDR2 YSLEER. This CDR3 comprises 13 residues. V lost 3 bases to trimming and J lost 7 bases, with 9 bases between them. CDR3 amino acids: CASSQVVGGELFF. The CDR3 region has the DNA TGCGCCAGCAGCCAGGTAGTTGGCGGGGAGCTGTTTTTT.

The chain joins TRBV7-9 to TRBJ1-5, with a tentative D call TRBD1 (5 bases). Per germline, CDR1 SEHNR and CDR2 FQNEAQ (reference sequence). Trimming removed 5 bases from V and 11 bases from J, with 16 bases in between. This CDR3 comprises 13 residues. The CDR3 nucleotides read TGTGCCAGCAGCCCCGAGTGGGGGTGGTCCCAGCATTTT. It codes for CASSPEWGWSQHF.

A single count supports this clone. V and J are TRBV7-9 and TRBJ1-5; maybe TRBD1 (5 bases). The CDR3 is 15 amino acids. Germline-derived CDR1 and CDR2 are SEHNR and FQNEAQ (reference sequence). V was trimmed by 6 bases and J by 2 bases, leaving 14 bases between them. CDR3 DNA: TGTGCCAGCAGTTCGTCCAGGGTGGGCAATCAGCCCCAGCATTTT. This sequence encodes CASSSSRVGNQPQHF.

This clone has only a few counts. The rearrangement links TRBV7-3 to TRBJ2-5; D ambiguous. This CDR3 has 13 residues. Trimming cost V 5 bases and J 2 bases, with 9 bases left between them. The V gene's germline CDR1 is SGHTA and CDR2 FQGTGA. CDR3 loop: CASSATPQETQYF. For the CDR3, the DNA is TGTGCCAGCAGCGCTACCCCTCAAGAGACCCAGTACTTC.

The CDR3 DNA sequence: TGTGCCAGCAGTTCAACAGGGGCCTCTGGAAACACCATATATTTT. Translated: CASSSTGASGNTIYF. The J gene is TRBJ1-3, the V gene TRBV6-5, with 7 positions matching TRBD1. CDR1 is MNHEY and CDR2 is SVGAGI in the germline V gene. V gave up 4 bases and J gave up 0 bases; unmatched junction bases: 3. The CDR3 covers 15 residues.

CDR3: CASSFSRVSAGSTGELFF. For the CDR3, the DNA is TGCGCCAGCAGCTTCTCCAGGGTTAGCGCGGGGAGCACCGGGGAGCTGTTTTTT. The chain uses TRBV5-1 and TRBJ2-2; possibly TRBD2 for D (6 bases). The germline CDR1 and CDR2 sequences are SGHRS and YFSETQ. The V end lost 2 bases, the J end lost 4 bases, and 21 bases lay between the germline ends. The CDR3 totals 18 residues. Supplemented by reference TRBV5-1 and TRBJ2-2, the full variable domain reads KAGVTQTPRYLIKTRGQQVTLSCSPISGHRSVSWYQQTPGQGLQFLFEYFSETQRNKGNFPGRFSGRQFSNSRSEMNVSTLELGDSALYLCASSFSRVSAGSTGELFFGEGSRLTVL.